This T cell receptor beta chain was recovered during a study of blood T cell repertoires in COVID-19. Study-wide background: Samples representing acute and convalescent COVID-19 were sourced from the United States, Italy and Spain. From T cells, B-cell-depleted T cells, or PBMCs came the material, which was cDNA or gDNA.

Patients at the Seattle site were enrolled during active infection and followed longitudinally. In the case of this clone: A read error may explain this, as a much larger clone is one base away. Other DNA sequences in the sample encode the same CDR3.

Methods used by the authors: It was from reference gene primer amplification that nucleated cell counts were estimated. Profiling relied on immunoSEQ multiplex PCR, and the TCRdb table lists in-frame clones only, not all of them. The V and J calls and clone size come from that table; D and trimming were worked out from the DNA. The repertoire holds about 52,000 clones, 81% seen once, with 26% in the top ten. Trimming left V 5 bases short and J 1 base short, with 8 bases between. This CDR3 comprises 14 residues. Germline V CDR1 and CDR2: SEHNR, FQNEAQ (reference sequence). The chain links TRBV7-9 to TRBJ2-2, with D tentatively TRBD2 (6 bases). The sequenced sample was peripheral blood. The clonotype comes from a woman of 80 years or more with COVID-19, enrolled during active disease. The CDR3 sequence is CASSLRENTGELFF. The CDR3 DNA reads TGTGCCAGCAGCCTGCGGGAGAACACCGGGGAGCTGTTTTTT.